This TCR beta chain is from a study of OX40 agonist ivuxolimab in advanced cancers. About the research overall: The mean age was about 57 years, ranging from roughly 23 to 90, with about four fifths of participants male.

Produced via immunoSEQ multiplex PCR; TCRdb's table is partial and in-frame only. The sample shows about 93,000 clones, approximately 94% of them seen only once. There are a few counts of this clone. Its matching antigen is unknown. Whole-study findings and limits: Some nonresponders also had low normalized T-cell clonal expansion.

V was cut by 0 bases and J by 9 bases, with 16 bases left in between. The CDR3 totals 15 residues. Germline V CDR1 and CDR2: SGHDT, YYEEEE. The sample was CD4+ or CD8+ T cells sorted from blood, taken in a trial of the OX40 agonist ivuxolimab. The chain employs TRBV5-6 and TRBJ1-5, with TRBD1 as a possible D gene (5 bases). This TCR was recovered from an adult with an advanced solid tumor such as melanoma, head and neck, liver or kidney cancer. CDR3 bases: TGTGCCAGCAGCTTGGCTCCCGGCCTAAGGGGGCCCCAGCATTTT. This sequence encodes CASSLAPGLRGPQHF.